This entry lists 31 T cell receptor beta chains sequenced from one sample in a study of blood T cell repertoires in COVID-19. Method: immunoSEQ multiplex PCR; TCRdb's copy keeps in-frame clones and lacks some. In the table there are some 170,000 clones, about 81% of which are singletons. The sample taken for sequencing was peripheral blood. These receptor sequences come from a woman in her 70s with acute or convalescent COVID-19.

This rearrangement joins TRBV6-5 to TRBJ2-7; 7 positions agree with TRBD2. Germline V lookup: CDR1 MNHEY, CDR2 SVGAGI. V lost 8 bases and J lost 0; bases outside the gene matches: 7. This CDR3 has 14 residues. CDR3 residues: CASCPGGSSYEQYF. The CDR3 DNA reads as TGTGCCAGCTGCCCCGGGGGGAGCTCCTACGAGCAGTACTTC.

The CDR3 DNA reads TGTGCCAGCAGTGAAGCCGGGGACAGGGGACTCCTCAATAACTATGGCTACACCTTC. It yields the protein CASSEAGDRGLLNNYGYTF. V gene TRBV6-1 combines with J gene TRBJ1-2; 10 bases agree with TRBD1. The trim removed 0 bases at V and 1 base at J, leaving 11 bases unmatched. This CDR3 has 19 residues. Germline CDR1 MNHNS, CDR2 SASEGT.

This chain links TRBV2 with TRBJ1-5; 8 positions agree with TRBD1. V lost 6 bases and J lost 7; bases outside the gene matches: 11. Looked up from germline, CDR1 is SNHLY and CDR2 is FYNNEI. This CDR3 region has 15 residues. The DNA for the CDR3 is TGTGCCAGCAGGGACCGGGACAGGCGCTTCCAGCCCCAGCATTTT. It translates to CASRDRDRRFQPQHF.

The chain employs TRBV30 and TRBJ2-7; a weak D match, TRBD2 (6 bases). Germline CDR1 is GTSNPN and CDR2 is SVGIG (reference sequence). The ends were cut back, 8 bases at V and 3 bases at J, with 20 bases in the middle. The CDR3 sequence is 14 residues long. The CDR3 DNA follows: TGTGCCGGAACGGAGGGGATAGGGGTCTACGAGCAGTACTTC. This encodes CAGTEGIGVYEQYF. The variable domain in full, completed from reference TRBV30 and TRBJ2-7, reads SQTIHQWPATLVQPVGSPLSLECTVEGTSNPNLYWYRQAAGRGLQLLFYSVGIGQISSEVPQNLSASRPQDRQFILSSKKLLLSDSGFYLCAGTEGIGVYEQYFGPGTRLTVT.

This clone was observed a single time. The chain joins TRBV19 to TRBJ2-7, with 10 bases identical to TRBD1. CDR3 length equals 15 residues. Trimming removed 4 bases from V and 2 bases from J; junction bases left unmatched: 5. Germline V lookup: CDR1 LNHDA, CDR2 SQIVND (reference sequence). The CDR3 loop is CASSNGTGAAYEQYF. The CDR3 DNA reads as TGTGCCAGTAGTAACGGGACAGGGGCGGCCTACGAGCAGTACTTC.

The rearrangement uses TRBV5-1 and TRBJ2-1, with D possibly being TRBD1 (6 bases). The CDR3 is 15 residues long. Germline values: CDR1 SGHRS, CDR2 YFSETQ. V was trimmed by 4 bases and J by 4 bases, leaving 15 bases between them. Here the CDR3 DNA reads TGCGCCAGCAGCATCGGGACACAGAATTACAATGAGCAGTTCTTC. This sequence encodes CASSIGTQNYNEQFF.

The rearrangement joins TRBV13 to TRBJ2-7, with 7 bases fitting TRBD1. Per the germline V gene, CDR1 is PRHDT and CDR2 is FYEKMQ (reference sequence). Losses at the gene ends were 3 bases for V and 6 bases for J; bases not matched to a gene: 8. This CDR3 region has 14 residues. The CDR3 bases are TGTGCCAGCAGCTTCGGTGACAGGGCAAGCGAGCAGTACTTC. Its translation: CASSFGDRASEQYF.

CDR3 sequence (DNA): TGTGCCAGCAGCGCTTCCGGGACAGCTGATCAGCCCCAGCATTTT. As protein: CASSASGTADQPQHF. This sequence joins TRBV9 and TRBJ1-5, with TRBD1 identical over 7 bases. The germline gives CDR1 SGDLS, CDR2 YYNGEE. This CDR3 has 15 residues. Trimming took 3 bases from V and 5 from J; bases not matched to a gene: 8.

This chain uses TRBV3-1 (or the pseudogene TRBV3-2) with TRBJ1-5; D is perhaps TRBD1 (6 bases). Germline assignment: CDR1 LGHDT and CDR2 YNNKEL (reference sequence). Between the trimmed V and J ends, which lost 0 bases and 11 bases, there was a span of 17 bases. There are 15 residues in the CDR3. The CDR3 DNA follows: TGTGCCAGCAGCCAAGATGGGTCAGGGGCGGGGGCCCAGCATTTT. It specifies CASSQDGSGAGAQHF.

The V and J genes are TRBV18 and TRBJ2-1; 10 bases fit TRBD2. Germline V gene lookup returns CDR1 KGHSH and CDR2 LQKENI. The CDR3 totals 14 residues. The trim removed 5 bases at V and 7 bases at J, leaving 5 bases unmatched. The CDR3 nucleotides are TGTGCCAGCTCATCCCTAGCGGGGGTAAATGAGCAGTTCTTC. This encodes CASSSLAGVNEQFF.

The gene calls are TRBV7-9 and TRBJ1-2; 7 bases fit TRBD1. CDR1 is SEHNR and CDR2 is FQNEAQ in the germline V gene (reference sequence). This CDR3 is built from 14 residues. V dropped 6 bases and J dropped 4; count of bases not matched to a gene: 8. CDR3 residues: CASSRDSPSYGYTF. The DNA of the CDR3 is TGTGCCAGCAGTAGGGACAGTCCTTCCTATGGCTACACCTTC.

The V gene is TRBV5-8, the J gene TRBJ2-5, with TRBD1 identical over 7 bases. Germline CDR1 reads SGHTS; CDR2 reads YDEGEE. Germline trimming cut 0 bases from V and 4 bases from J; bases unmatched to any gene: 9. This CDR3 has 16 amino acids. The CDR3 DNA sequence: TGTGCCAGCAGCTTGGTGCCCGGGACAGTAGGAGAGACCCAGTACTTC. It encodes CASSLVPGTVGETQYF.

This chain connects TRBV2 to TRBJ1-4; 10 positions match TRBD1. The V and J ends lost 6 bases and 4 bases, in that order; junction bases with no gene match: 2. CDR3 size: 14 residues. In germline, CDR1 is SNHLY, CDR2 FYNNEI. The CDR3 DNA is TGTGCCAGCAGGCGGGACAGGGGTAATGAAAAACTGTTTTTT. It encodes CASRRDRGNEKLFF.

This chain joins TRBV3-1 (or the pseudogene TRBV3-2) and TRBJ2-2; TRBD2 matches 8 bases. The trim removed 6 bases at V and 4 bases at J, leaving 4 bases unmatched. The CDR3 loop spans 14 amino acids. CDR1 is LGHDT and CDR2 is YNNKEL in the germline V gene (reference sequence). The CDR3 sequence is CASRPTSATGELFF. The CDR3 DNA sequence: TGTGCCAGCAGGCCGACTAGCGCCACCGGGGAGCTGTTTTTT.

This clone was seen once. The rearrangement joins TRBV11-3 to TRBJ2-5; 9 positions match TRBD2. The CDR3 has 20 residues. V shed 1 base, J shed 4 bases, and the junction held 19 bases outside the gene matches. Germline V gene lookup returns CDR1 SGHNT and CDR2 YENEEA. CDR3 in DNA: TGTGCCAGCAGCTTAGGAGGCCCCAGACGAACAGGGCGGGGGGGAGAGACCCAGTACTTC. The encoded protein is CASSLGGPRRTGRGGETQYF.

The chain recombines TRBV5-6 with TRBJ1-2, with a possible D match to TRBD1 (5 bases). The ends were cut back, 2 bases at V and 13 bases at J, with 18 bases in the middle. This CDR3 contains 13 residues. Germline loops: CDR1 SGHDT, CDR2 YYEEEE. Here the CDR3 reads CASSFLQGQSVTF. The CDR3, as DNA: TGTGCCAGCAGCTTCCTCCAGGGCCAATCAGTCACCTTC. The whole variable domain, remainder taken from reference TRBV5-6 and TRBJ1-2, is DAGVTQSPTHLIKTRGQQVTLRCSPKSGHDTVSWYQQALGQGPQFIFQYYEEEERQRGNFPDRFSGHQFPNYSSELNVNALLLGDSALYLCASSFLQGQSVTFGSGTRLTVV.

This chain links TRBV5-1 with TRBJ2-7; 10 bases line up with TRBD2. V was pared by 6 bases and J by 0 bases, with 9 bases of the junction left unmatched. Germline values: CDR1 SGHRS, CDR2 YFSETQ. The CDR3 is made up of 16 amino acids. The DNA of the CDR3 is TGCGCCAGCACAGAGGGTAGCGGGGGGAACTCCTACGAGCAGTACTTC. Its translation is CASTEGSGGNSYEQYF.

J is TRBJ1-3 and V is TRBV7-9; D may be TRBD1 (5 bases). Germline V gene lookup returns CDR1 SEHNR and CDR2 FQNEAQ (reference sequence). V lost 6 bases to trimming and J lost 2 bases, with 14 bases between them. The CDR3 is 15 residues long. Written as DNA, the CDR3 is TGTGCCAGCAGTTTCCAGGGCACCGCTGGAAACACCATATATTTT. Its translation: CASSFQGTAGNTIYF.

The chain links TRBV9 to TRBJ2-5; 9 positions match TRBD2. This CDR3 spans 17 amino acids. With V trimmed by 1 base and J by 5 bases, 12 bases remained unmatched. Looked up from germline, CDR1 is SGDLS and CDR2 is YYNGEE. CDR3 region: CASSVRWREGPRETQYF. For the CDR3, the DNA is TGTGCCAGCAGCGTAAGGTGGCGGGAGGGCCCGCGGGAGACCCAGTACTTC. The variable domain in full, completed from reference TRBV9 and TRBJ2-5, reads DSGVTQTPKHLITATGQRVTLRCSPRSGDLSVYWYQQSLDQGLQFLIQYYNGEERAKGNILERFSAQQFPDLHSELNLSSLELGDSALYFCASSVRWREGPRETQYFGPGTRLLVL.

The rearrangement joins TRBV5-1 to TRBJ2-3, with 12 bases that match TRBD2. This CDR3 has 16 amino acids. Per germline, CDR1 SGHRS and CDR2 YFSETQ. V shed 4 bases, J shed 2 bases, and the junction held 5 bases outside the gene matches. The CDR3 DNA follows: TGCGCCAGCAGCACTCGACTAGCGGGGGTCACAGATACGCAGTATTTT. Protein: CASSTRLAGVTDTQYF.

The chain combines TRBV5-4 with TRBJ1-1, with D possibly matching TRBD1 (5 bases). Germline V gene sequence: CDR1 SGHNT, CDR2 YYREEE (reference sequence). Trimming cost V 6 bases and J 3 bases, with 12 bases left between them. This CDR3 has 13 residues. Written as DNA, the CDR3 is TGTGCCAGCACCATGGGGCTGGACACTGAAGCTTTCTTT. It translates to CASTMGLDTEAFF. The variable domain in full, completed from reference TRBV5-4 and TRBJ1-1, reads ETGVTQSPTHLIKTRGQQVTLRCSSQSGHNTVSWYQQALGQGPQFIFQYYREEENGRGNFPPRFSGLQFPNYSSELNVNALELDDSALYLCASTMGLDTEAFFGQGTRLTVV.

The chain recombines TRBV7-3 with TRBJ2-5; D unresolved. The germline V and J ends were trimmed by 4 bases and 4 bases, with 10 bases remaining between them. Looked up from germline, CDR1 is SGHTA and CDR2 is FQGTGA. The CDR3 runs to 13 residues. In nucleotides, the CDR3 is TGTGCCAGCAGCTCAACGTTCGGAGAGACCCAGTACTTC. Its translation is CASSSTFGETQYF.

The V and J genes are TRBV10-2 and TRBJ1-1; 7 nucleotides agree with TRBD1. This CDR3 has 14 amino acids. CDR1 and CDR2 from the germline V gene are WSHSY and SAAADI. Germline trimming cut 7 bases from V and 1 base from J; bases unmatched to any gene: 6. The CDR3 DNA sequence: TGCGCCAGCACCCAGGGGGATTCGAACACTGAAGCTTTCTTT. This gives the protein CASTQGDSNTEAFF.

This clone was seen more than once but under ten times. The chain is built from TRBV5-1 and TRBJ2-5, with 9 bases identical to TRBD2. The CDR3 totals 14 residues. CDR1 and CDR2 from the germline V gene are SGHRS and YFSETQ. Germline trimming cut 2 bases from V and 5 bases from J; bases unmatched to any gene: 4. CDR3 sequence reads: CASSLAGGGETQYF. The CDR3 bases are TGCGCCAGCAGCTTAGCGGGGGGCGGGGAGACCCAGTACTTC.

CDR3 bases: TGTGCCAGCAGTTTAGCGGGGAGCACCGGGGAGCTGTTTTTT. This codes for CASSLAGSTGELFF. The V call is TRBV3-1 (or the pseudogene TRBV3-2), the J call TRBJ2-2, with 8 bases identical to TRBD2. CDR1 is LGHDT and CDR2 is YNNKEL in the germline V gene (reference sequence). Trimming cost V 6 bases and J 4 bases; bases outside gene matches: 4. CDR3 length: 14 residues.

The V call is TRBV21-1, the J call TRBJ2-1; TRBD2 reflects the table's D call only, with no check against the DNA. TRBV21-1 is listed as a pseudogene. This CDR3 contains 17 residues. CDR3 DNA sequence: TGTGCCAGCAGCAAGTCTCCTAGCGGGAGGGAGGACAATGAGCAGTTCTTC. The encoded protein is CASSKSPSGREDNEQFF.

The V gene is TRBV29-1, the J gene TRBJ2-5; perhaps TRBD1 as D (6 bases). V was shortened by 4 bases and J by 4 bases, with 13 bases between the two germline ends. The CDR3 length is 13 residues. CDR1 is SQVTM, CDR2 ANQGSEA, per germline. Here the CDR3 reads CSVVQGSGETQYF. The CDR3 nucleotides are TGCAGCGTTGTACAGGGCTCGGGAGAGACCCAGTACTTC.

V and J are TRBV6-5 and TRBJ2-1; D is perhaps TRBD2 (5 bases). This CDR3 has 15 residues. V was cut by 2 bases and J by 0 bases, with 8 bases left in between. Per the germline V gene, CDR1 is MNHEY and CDR2 is SVGAGI. The CDR3 sequence: CASSYAGPSYNEQFF. The CDR3 nucleotides read TGTGCCAGCAGTTACGCGGGTCCCTCCTACAATGAGCAGTTCTTC.

This clone was counted ten times or more. The genes are TRBV7-8 and TRBJ2-6, with D possibly TRBD2 on 5 matching bases. Germline lookup yields CDR1 SGHVS and CDR2 FQNEAQ. V was cut by 5 bases and J by 2 bases, with 13 bases left in between. The CDR3 sequence is 16 residues long. DNA for the CDR3: TGTGCCAGCAGCGGCCGAGGGCGAACTGGGGCCAACGTCCTGACTTTC. Translation gives CASSGRGRTGANVLTF.

This clone was counted only a few times. CDR3 sequence (DNA): TGTGCCAGCAGAAGAGGACAGGGGGGCGAGCAGTACTTC. Encoded protein: CASRRGQGGEQYF. The V gene is TRBV28, the J gene TRBJ2-7; 10 bases map to TRBD1. This CDR3 has 13 amino acids. V gave up 6 bases and J gave up 6 bases; unmatched junction bases: 5. The V gene's germline CDR1 is MDHEN and CDR2 SYDVKM.

V gene TRBV6-2 or TRBV6-3 combines with J gene TRBJ1-6; D unclear. Germline values: CDR1 MNHEY, CDR2 SVGEGT. The V and J ends lost 2 bases and 7 bases respectively, with 9 bases between them. The CDR3 contains 14 residues. CDR3 coding DNA: TGTGCCAGCAGTTACCGTGGAGGGAATTCACCCCTCCACTTT. This sequence encodes CASSYRGGNSPLHF.